These 10 T cell receptor beta chains originate from one sample sequenced in a study of cytomegalovirus exposure and HLA in healthy donors. PCR amplification relied on 60 Vbeta primers (plus 13 Jbeta primers). This table comes from immunoSEQ multiplex PCR, and its TCRdb copy is limited to in-frame clones, with some not included. The sample yields 150,000 to 200,000 clones, 70% to 80% seen once. Source material: PBMCs. The source of these receptors is a woman in her twenties or thirties in good health and CMV-seropositive.

This chain links TRBV4-1 with TRBJ2-2; D is undetermined. Germline values: CDR1 MGHRA, CDR2 YSYEKL. This CDR3 has 16 amino acids. V lost 2 bases, J lost 1 base, and 11 bases lay in between. CDR3 coding DNA: TGCGCCAGCAGCCAACAGACACAACGGAACACCGGGGAGCTGTTTTTT. Amino acids: CASSQQTQRNTGELFF.

The sample holds one count of this clone. The chain carries TRBV10-3 and TRBJ2-7; D gene ambiguous. This CDR3 has 11 residues. Germline lookup yields CDR1 ENHRY and CDR2 SYGVKD. The V end was cut by 4 bases, the J end by 4 bases, with 5 bases between. CDR3 DNA sequence: TGTGCCATCAGTGGTCAGTACGAGCAGTACTTC. It specifies CAISGQYEQYF.

This chain joins TRBV5-4 and TRBJ2-2; maybe TRBD2 (5 bases). The CDR3 extends over 17 amino acids. CDR1 is SGHNT and CDR2 is YYREEE in the germline V gene (reference sequence). The V end was cut by 4 bases, the J end by 7 bases, with 23 bases between. DNA of the CDR3: TGTGCCAGCAGCCCCACCTCTAGCCAATTGCGATTCGGGGAGCTGTTTTTT. Protein sequence: CASSPTSSQLRFGELFF.

This clone has more than one count but fewer than ten. The rearrangement links TRBV9 to TRBJ1-3; possibly TRBD1 for D (5 bases). With 3 bases removed from V and 3 bases from J, the gap between germline ends came to 13 bases. Germline lookup yields CDR1 SGDLS and CDR2 YYNGEE. This CDR3 is built from 15 residues. CDR3 region: CASSDQTAGGNTIYF. Here the CDR3 DNA reads TGTGCCAGCAGCGACCAGACAGCAGGTGGAAACACCATATATTTT.

The chain employs TRBV9 and TRBJ2-2; TRBD2 aligns across 9 bases. CDR3 length equals 16 residues. Germline assignment: CDR1 SGDLS and CDR2 YYNGEE. V shed 2 bases, J shed 6 bases, and the junction held 8 bases outside the gene matches. CDR3 protein: CASSVAPVAGAGELFF. Here the CDR3 DNA reads TGTGCCAGCAGCGTCGCCCCTGTAGCGGGAGCCGGGGAGCTGTTTTTT.

The chain combines TRBV28 with TRBJ2-4, with D possibly TRBD1 on 6 matching bases. The CDR3 is 15 amino acids. Germline CDR1 is MDHEN and CDR2 is SYDVKM. Trimming took off 5 bases at V and 1 base at J, with 12 bases between the two ends. CDR3 nucleotides: TGTGCCAGCAGTCGAGGGGGAAGGGCCAAAAACATTCAGTACTTC. Protein: CASSRGGRAKNIQYF.

This chain uses TRBV6-5 with TRBJ1-2, with 7 positions matching TRBD1. The CDR3 is 14 residues long. Germline lookup yields CDR1 MNHEY and CDR2 SVGAGI. Trimming removed 4 bases from V and 5 bases from J; junction bases left unmatched: 7. CDR3 coding DNA: TGTGCCAGCAGTTTTTTGGACAGGACGTATGGCTACACCTTC. Translating gives CASSFLDRTYGYTF.

This chain links TRBV4-3 with TRBJ1-1, with 7 bases lining up with TRBD1. This CDR3 comprises 15 residues. Germline values: CDR1 LGHNA, CDR2 YSLEER. With 3 bases clipped from V and 0 bases from J, the junction kept 4 bases outside the gene matches. CDR3 sequence (DNA): TGCGCCAGCAGCCAGGGACAGAGCATGAACACTGAAGCTTTCTTT. Translating it yields CASSQGQSMNTEAFF.

The J gene is TRBJ2-3, the V gene TRBV11-1; 10 nucleotides agree with TRBD1. The CDR3 spans 15 residues. The trim removed 3 bases at V and 3 bases at J, leaving 3 bases unmatched. CDR1 SGHAT and CDR2 FQDESV come from the germline V gene (reference sequence). The CDR3 DNA is TGTGCCAGCAGCTTCGGGACAGGGGCGACAGATACGCAGTATTTT. It codes for CASSFGTGATDTQYF.

The chain employs TRBV10-2 and TRBJ2-3; D perhaps matches TRBD2 (7 bases). The V gene lost 3 bases and the J gene lost 5 bases, with 15 bases spanning the gap. Germline lookup yields CDR1 WSHSY and CDR2 SAAADI. This CDR3 region has 15 residues. CDR3 sequence reads: CASSDEGGGQDTQYF. CDR3 sequence (DNA): TGCGCCAGCAGTGACGAGGGGGGGGGCCAAGATACGCAGTATTTT.